This TCR beta chain was found in a study of Graves' ophthalmopathy and Graves' hyperthyroidism. The authors amplified TCR beta CDR3 regions, and they did so from RNA transcripts for repertoire sequencing. First-round RT-PCR employed HTBI primers, with a second-round multiplex PCR after it. TCRdb itself ran the multiplex PCR reads through MiXCR, one entry per CDR3 protein. Of around 590,000 distinct CDR3 sequences in the sample, under 45% were seen once. This CDR3 comprises 15 residues. V lost 1 base and J 0 bases, leaving 9 bases between the germline ends. The V gene's germline CDR1 is LGHNT and CDR2 FRNRAP. The study recruited hyperthyroidism patients aged 18 to 65 who were newly diagnosed, under 2 months' duration.

This rearrangement joins TRBV12-5 to TRBJ1-1, with D unclear. The specimen sequenced was peripheral blood or thyroid tissue (not recorded which). The receptor was derived from an adult man with Graves' hyperthyroidism. CDR3 protein: CASGLDTLMNTEAFF. The DNA of the CDR3 is TGTGCTAGTGGTTTGGACACACTCATGAACACTGAAGCTTTCTTT.